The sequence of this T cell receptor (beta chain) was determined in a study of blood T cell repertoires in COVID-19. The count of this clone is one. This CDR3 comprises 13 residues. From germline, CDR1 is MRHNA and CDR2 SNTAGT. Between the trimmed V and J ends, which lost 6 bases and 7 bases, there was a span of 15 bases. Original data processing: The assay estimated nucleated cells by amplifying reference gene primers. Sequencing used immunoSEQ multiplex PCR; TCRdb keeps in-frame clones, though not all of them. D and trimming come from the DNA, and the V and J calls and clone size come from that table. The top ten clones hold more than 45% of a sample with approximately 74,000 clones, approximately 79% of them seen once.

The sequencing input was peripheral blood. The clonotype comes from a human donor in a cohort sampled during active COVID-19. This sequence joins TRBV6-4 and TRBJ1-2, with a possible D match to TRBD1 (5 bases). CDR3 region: CASSARGGLGYTF. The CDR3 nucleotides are TGTGCCAGCAGCGCACGGGGGGGTCTTGGCTACACCTTC.